This TCR beta chain was retrieved from a study of beta chain features in type 1 diabetes. Study details: Analysis included 100 million to 140 million sorted cells drawn from all samples. General study points: Among type 1 diabetes patients, VDJ junctions had fewer insertions and more deletions. Moderate yet significant TCRB CDR3 shortening was seen in Type 1 diabetes patients in all four CD4+ subsets.

Germline V gives CDR1 SEHNR, CDR2 FQNEAQ (reference sequence). Losses at the gene ends were 4 bases for V and 4 bases for J; bases not matched to a gene: 5. The CDR3 runs to 14 residues. Naive, central memory, regulatory and stem cell-like memory cells within the CD4+ compartment were sorted using CD45RO/CCR7/CD25/CD127/CD95/CD27. Over 95% purity was reached by all sorted populations. A few counts support this clone. Its antigen is still unknown. Sequenced material consisted of expressed TCRB transcripts (all of the isolated RNA was reverse transcribed). Assay used: immunoSEQ multiplex PCR; TCRdb lists only in-frame clones, some missing. Here the sample spans nearly 350,000 clones, around 9.7% being singletons.

Input material: central memory CD4+ T cells from blood. The chain has TRBV7-9 and TRBJ2-5; TRBD1 matches at 8 bases. The TCR was taken from a man aged 25 to 45 with type 1 diabetes. The CDR3 DNA reads TGTGCCAGCAGCTCCTCGGACAGGGCAGAGACCCAGTACTTC. Its translation: CASSSSDRAETQYF.